These T cell receptor beta chains were read from a single sample in a study of sequential checkpoint blockade in melanoma. Using immunoSEQ multiplex PCR, the repertoire was profiled, and TCRdb retains in-frame clones only, with some absent. The sample yields about 8,400 clones, roughly 90% seen once. The sequences come from CD8+ T cells sorted from blood (inferred from file names), collected from a patient given nivolumab and ipilimumab in sequence. The receptors come from a human donor with melanoma. CDR3s include the opening cysteine and the closing phenylalanine or tryptophan.

j_gene,v_gene,CDR3aa
TRBJ2-7,TRBV19,CASSSRDSPYEQYF
TRBJ1-5,TRBV4-1,CASSEAGTGGFNQPQHF
TRBJ2-7,TRBV27,CASRSAGKYEQYF
TRBJ2-1,TRBV7-2,CASSGSGTGGDEQFF
TRBJ1-2,TRBV28,CASSPRGLYYGYTF
TRBJ1-5,TRBV5-1,CASRSGTGGFQPQHF
TRBJ1-1,TRBV7-2,CASSLVVSLTDYTEAFF
TRBJ1-4,TRBV4-3,CASSQDSRGTTNEKLFF
TRBJ2-3,TRBV7-3,CASSMGRVSTDTQYF
TRBJ1-1,TRBV4-2,CASSGQAPEAFF
TRBJ1-1,TRBV19,CASSLRTENTEAFF
TRBJ1-1,TRBV5-8,CAREDEDRGPGGAFF
TRBJ2-1,TRBV9,CASSSEDQGLYNEQFF
TRBJ1-2,TRBV27,CASSLHGQGDYGYTF
TRBJ2-7,TRBV5-4,CASTFTLGTSGYEQYF
TRBJ1-2,TRBV27,CASSHGTAYGYTF
TRBJ1-2,TRBV6-5,CASSPSGGGYGYTF
TRBJ2-7,TRBV27,CASSLAGDAYEQYF
TRBJ1-5,TRBV10-3,CAISTGQGAQPQHF
TRBJ1-5,TRBV9,CASSETTGPLPQHF